This T cell receptor beta chain was captured in a study of cytomegalovirus exposure and HLA in healthy donors. On this clone: Its target is not known.

This PCR relied on a set of 60 Vbeta primers and 13 Jbeta primers. The table came from immunoSEQ multiplex PCR; TCRdb's copy has only in-frame clones and leaves some out. The repertoire consists of about 120,000 clones, with 55% to 65% occurring once and the leading ten covering roughly 10%. The V end was cut by 5 bases, the J end by 6 bases, with 25 bases between. The CDR3 runs to 17 residues. The germline V gene has CDR1 LGHNA and CDR2 YSLEER. Broader study findings: According to an earlier analysis, most TCR beta V segments yielded productive rearrangements about 87% or about 30% of the time.

The receptor's source is a woman between 35 and 50 years old in good health and CMV-seropositive. The chain has TRBV4-3 and TRBJ1-2, with D unresolved. Sequenced: PBMCs. CDR3 protein: CASSSTPWEGGSNGYTF. CDR3 sequence (DNA): TGCGCCAGCAGCTCAACTCCCTGGGAGGGAGGCAGCAATGGCTACACCTTC.